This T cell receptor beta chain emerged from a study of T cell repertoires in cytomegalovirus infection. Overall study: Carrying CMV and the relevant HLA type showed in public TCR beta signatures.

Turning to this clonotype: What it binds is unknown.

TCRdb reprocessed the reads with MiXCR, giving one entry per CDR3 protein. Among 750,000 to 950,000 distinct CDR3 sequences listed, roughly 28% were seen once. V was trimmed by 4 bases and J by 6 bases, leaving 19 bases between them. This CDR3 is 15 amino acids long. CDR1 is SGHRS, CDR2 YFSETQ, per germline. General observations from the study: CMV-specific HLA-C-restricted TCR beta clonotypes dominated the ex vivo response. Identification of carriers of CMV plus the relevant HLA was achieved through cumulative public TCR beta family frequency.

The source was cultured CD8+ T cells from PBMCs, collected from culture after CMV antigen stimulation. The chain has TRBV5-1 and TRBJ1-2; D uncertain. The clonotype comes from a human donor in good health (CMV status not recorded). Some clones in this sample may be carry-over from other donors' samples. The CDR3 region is CASSPVPPGAHGYTF. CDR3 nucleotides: TGCGCCAGCAGCCCGGTCCCGCCGGGAGCCCATGGCTACACCTTC.